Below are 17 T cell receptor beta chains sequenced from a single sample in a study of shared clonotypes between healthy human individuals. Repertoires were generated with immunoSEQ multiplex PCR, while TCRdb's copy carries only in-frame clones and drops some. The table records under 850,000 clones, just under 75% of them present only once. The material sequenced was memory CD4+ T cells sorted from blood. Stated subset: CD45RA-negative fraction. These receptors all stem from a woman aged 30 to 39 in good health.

CDR3 sequence: CASSQGNRHYGYTF. For the CDR3, the DNA is TGCGCCAGCAGCCAAGGGAACAGACACTATGGCTACACCTTC. The V call is TRBV4-1, the J call TRBJ1-2; no definite D call. Germline CDR1 is MGHRA and CDR2 is YSYEKL. The CDR3 length is 14 residues. Trimming took 1 base from V and 3 from J, leaving 9 bases between them.

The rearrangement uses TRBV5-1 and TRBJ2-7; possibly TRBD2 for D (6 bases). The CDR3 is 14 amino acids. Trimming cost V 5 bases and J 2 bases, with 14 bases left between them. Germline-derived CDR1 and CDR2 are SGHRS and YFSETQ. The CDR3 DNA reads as TGCGCCAGCAGTGAGCAGGGAGGCCCCTACGAGCAGTACTTC. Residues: CASSEQGGPYEQYF.

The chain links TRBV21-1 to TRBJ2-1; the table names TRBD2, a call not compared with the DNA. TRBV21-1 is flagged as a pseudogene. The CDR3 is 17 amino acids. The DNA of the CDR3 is TGTGCCAGCAGCAAAGCTTCGGGACTAGCGGGAATTACTGAGCAGTTCTTC. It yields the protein CASSKASGLAGITEQFF.

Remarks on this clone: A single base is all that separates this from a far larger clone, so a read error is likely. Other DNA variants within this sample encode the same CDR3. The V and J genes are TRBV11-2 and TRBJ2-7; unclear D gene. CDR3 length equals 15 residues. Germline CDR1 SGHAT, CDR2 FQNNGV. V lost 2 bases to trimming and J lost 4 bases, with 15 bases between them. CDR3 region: CASSLPQASTYEQYF. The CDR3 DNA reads TGTGCCAGCAGCTTACCCCAGGCTTCAACTTACGAGCAGTACTTC.

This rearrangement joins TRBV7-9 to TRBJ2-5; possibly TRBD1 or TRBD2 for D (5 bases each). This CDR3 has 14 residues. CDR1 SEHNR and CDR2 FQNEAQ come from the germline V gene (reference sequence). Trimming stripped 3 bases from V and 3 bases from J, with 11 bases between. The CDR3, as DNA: TGTGCCAGCAGCTTCCGGGACGGGGAAGAGACCCAGTACTTC. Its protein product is CASSFRDGEETQYF. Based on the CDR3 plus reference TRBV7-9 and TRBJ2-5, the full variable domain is DTGVSQNPRHKITKRGQNVTFRCDPISEHNRLYWYRQTLGQGPEFLTYFQNEAQLEKSRLLSDRFSAERPKGSFSTLEIQRTEQGDSAMYLCASSFRDGEETQYFGPGTRLLVL.

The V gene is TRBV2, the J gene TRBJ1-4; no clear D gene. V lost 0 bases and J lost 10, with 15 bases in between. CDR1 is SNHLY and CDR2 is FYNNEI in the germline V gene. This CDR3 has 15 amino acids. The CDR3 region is CASSEASQLGRKLFF. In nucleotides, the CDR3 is TGTGCCAGCAGTGAAGCATCCCAGTTGGGGAGAAAACTGTTTTTT.

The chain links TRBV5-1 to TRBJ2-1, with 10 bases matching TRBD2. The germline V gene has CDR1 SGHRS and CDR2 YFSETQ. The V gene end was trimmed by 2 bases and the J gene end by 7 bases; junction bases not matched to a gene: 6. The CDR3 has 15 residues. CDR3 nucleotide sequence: TGCGCCAGCAGCTTTTCTAGCGGGAGTGATAATGAGCAGTTCTTC. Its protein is CASSFSSGSDNEQFF. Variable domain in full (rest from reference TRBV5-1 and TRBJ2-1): KAGVTQTPRYLIKTRGQQVTLSCSPISGHRSVSWYQQTPGQGLQFLFEYFSETQRNKGNFPGRFSGRQFSNSRSEMNVSTLELGDSALYLCASSFSSGSDNEQFFGPGTRLTVL.

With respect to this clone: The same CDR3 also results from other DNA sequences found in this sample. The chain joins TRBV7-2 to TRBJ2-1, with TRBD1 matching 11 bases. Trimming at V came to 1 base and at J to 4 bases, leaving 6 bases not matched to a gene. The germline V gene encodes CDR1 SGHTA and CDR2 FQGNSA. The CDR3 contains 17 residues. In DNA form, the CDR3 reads TGTGCCAGCAGCTTAGACTCCGGGACAGGGGGATACAATGAGCAGTTCTTC. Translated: CASSLDSGTGGYNEQFF.

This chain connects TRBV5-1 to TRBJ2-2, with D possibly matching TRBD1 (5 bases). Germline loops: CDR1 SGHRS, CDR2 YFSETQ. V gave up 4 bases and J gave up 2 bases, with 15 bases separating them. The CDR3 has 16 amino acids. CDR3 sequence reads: CASSLSGNSNTGELFF. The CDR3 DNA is TGCGCCAGCAGCCTCTCAGGGAACTCAAACACCGGGGAGCTGTTTTTT.

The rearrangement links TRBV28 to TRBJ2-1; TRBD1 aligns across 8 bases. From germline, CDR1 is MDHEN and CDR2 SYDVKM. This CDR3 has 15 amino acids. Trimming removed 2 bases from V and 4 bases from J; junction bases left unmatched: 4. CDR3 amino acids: CASSLVTGVYNEQFF. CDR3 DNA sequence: TGTGCCAGCAGTTTAGTGACAGGGGTTTACAATGAGCAGTTCTTC.

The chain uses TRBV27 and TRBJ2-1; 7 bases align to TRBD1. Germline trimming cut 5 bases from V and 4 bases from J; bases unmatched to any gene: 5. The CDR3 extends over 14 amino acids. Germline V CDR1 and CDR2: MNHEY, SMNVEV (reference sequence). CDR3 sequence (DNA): TGTGCCAGCAGTATACAGGGGCGGTACAATGAGCAGTTCTTC. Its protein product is CASSIQGRYNEQFF.

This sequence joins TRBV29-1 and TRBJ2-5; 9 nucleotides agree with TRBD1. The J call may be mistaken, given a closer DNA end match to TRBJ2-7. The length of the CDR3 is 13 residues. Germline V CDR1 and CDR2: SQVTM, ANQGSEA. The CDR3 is CSAGDRVRDEQYF. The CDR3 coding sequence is TGCAGCGCCGGGGACAGGGTCCGAGACGAGCAGTACTTC.

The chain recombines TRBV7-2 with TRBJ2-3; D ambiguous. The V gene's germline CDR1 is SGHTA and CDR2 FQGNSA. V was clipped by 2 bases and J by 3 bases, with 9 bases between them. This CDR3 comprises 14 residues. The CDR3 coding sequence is TGTGCCAGCAGCTTATCCTTTGGGACAGATACGCAGTATTTT. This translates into CASSLSFGTDTQYF.

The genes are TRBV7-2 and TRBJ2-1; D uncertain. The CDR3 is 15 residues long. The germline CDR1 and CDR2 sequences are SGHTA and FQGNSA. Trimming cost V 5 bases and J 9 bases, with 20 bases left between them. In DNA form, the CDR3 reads TGTGCCAGCAGCCCCGTGACGCTCCTAGGCGGTGAGCAGTTCTTC. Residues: CASSPVTLLGGEQFF.

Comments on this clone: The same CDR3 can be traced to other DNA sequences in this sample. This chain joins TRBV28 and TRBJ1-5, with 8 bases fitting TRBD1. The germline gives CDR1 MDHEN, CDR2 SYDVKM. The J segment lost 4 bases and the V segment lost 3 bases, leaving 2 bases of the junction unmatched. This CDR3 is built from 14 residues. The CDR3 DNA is TGTGCCAGCAGTTTCGGGACAGGTAATCAGCCCCAGCATTTT. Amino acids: CASSFGTGNQPQHF.

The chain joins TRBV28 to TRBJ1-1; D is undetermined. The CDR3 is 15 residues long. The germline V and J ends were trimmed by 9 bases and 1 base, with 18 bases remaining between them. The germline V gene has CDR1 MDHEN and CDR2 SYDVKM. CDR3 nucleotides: TGTGCCAGTCAATCTCATACAGCTACGAACACTGAAGCTTTCTTT. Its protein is CASQSHTATNTEAFF.

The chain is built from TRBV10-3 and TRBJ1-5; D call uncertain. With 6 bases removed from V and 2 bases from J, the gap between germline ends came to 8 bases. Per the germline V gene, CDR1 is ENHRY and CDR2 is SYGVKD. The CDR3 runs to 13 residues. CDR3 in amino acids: CAIRGEGNQPQHF. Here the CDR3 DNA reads TGTGCCATCAGGGGTGAGGGCAATCAGCCCCAGCATTTT.